This TCR beta chain derives from a study of beta chain features in type 1 diabetes. As for the study in general: Summed over all samples, the examined sorted cells came to about 110 million. Findings and limits, study-wide: There was a moderate but significant shortening of TCRB CDR3s in all four CD4+ subsets of Type 1 diabetes patients.

J lost 2 bases, V lost 4 bases, and 3 bases had no gene match. The CDR3 runs to 14 residues. Germline assignment: CDR1 SGHDT and CDR2 YYEEEE. Expressed TCRB transcripts were sequenced, since all the RNA that had been isolated was reverse transcribed. This table comes from immunoSEQ multiplex PCR, and its TCRdb copy is limited to in-frame clones, with some not included. The data show about 160,000 clones, around 8.6% seen once. Sorted cells reached over 98% purity in every population. Details on this clone: Its specificity is not known.

The sample was central memory CD4+ T cells from blood. The rearrangement uses TRBV5-6 and TRBJ2-5, with 9 bases aligning to TRBD2. The clonotype was recovered from a woman aged 18-29 years with type 1 diabetes. This CDR3 reads CASSPGLAQETQYF. The CDR3 nucleotides are TGTGCCAGCAGCCCCGGACTAGCGCAAGAGACCCAGTACTTC.